This TCR beta chain derives from a study of control samples from healthy donors and cancer patients. Sequenced by immunoSEQ multiplex PCR; TCRdb stores in-frame clones only, minus some. In the table there are under 450,000 clones, approximately 90% of which are singletons. The CDR3 consists of 14 residues. Per germline, CDR1 MNHEY and CDR2 SMNVEV (reference sequence). V was pared by 3 bases and J by 6 bases, with 13 bases between. The source is a man aged 35 to 55 with head and neck cancer. The material sequenced was PBMCs. The chain links TRBV27 to TRBJ2-3; D is perhaps TRBD2 (5 bases). CDR3 DNA: TGTGCCAGCAGTTTGGGGATGCCGGGGGATACGCAGTATTTT. As protein: CASSLGMPGDTQYF.